The 21 T cell receptor beta chains listed next were all sequenced from one sample in a study of identical twins. TCRdb reanalysed the 5' RACE reads using MiXCR and keeps one entry per CDR3 protein. This sample has 690,000 or so distinct CDR3 sequences; around 8.6% occur once, and the top ten carry roughly 0.9%. These data also formed part of another study, on yellow fever vaccine responses in identical twins.

The specimen was PBMCs. The receptors were sampled from a woman aged 18-29 years in good health.

The table lists this clonotype with many counts. This chain connects TRBV7-2 to TRBJ2-5; possible D gene TRBD2, 5 bases. Per the germline V gene, CDR1 is SGHTA and CDR2 is FQGNSA. With 1 base removed from V and 7 bases from J, the gap between germline ends came to 7 bases. The CDR3 totals 12 residues. The CDR3 reads CASSLDRGTQYF. The CDR3 DNA sequence: TGTGCCAGCAGCTTAGACCGGGGGACCCAGTACTTC.

The table lists this clonotype with a few counts. The chain has TRBV7-2 and TRBJ2-3; 10 bases align to TRBD2. The CDR3 consists of 15 residues. V lost 7 bases, J lost 6 bases, and 10 bases stayed unmatched. Germline assignment: CDR1 SGHTA and CDR2 FQGNSA. This CDR3 is CASTTSGGVMDTQYF. The CDR3 coding sequence is TGTGCCAGCACCACGAGCGGGGGGGTAATGGATACGCAGTATTTT. Full variable domain (missing parts from reference TRBV7-2 and TRBJ2-3): GAGVSQSPSNKVTEKGKDVELRCDPISGHTALYWYRQSLGQGLEFLIYFQGNSAPDKSGLPSDRFSAERTGGSVSTLTIQRTQQEDSAVYLCASTTSGGVMDTQYFGPGTRLTVL.

On this clonotype itself: Since a much larger clone is just one base distant, this may be a read error. The chain uses TRBV6-5 and TRBJ2-2; the match to TRBD2 covers 7 bases. The germline V gene has CDR1 MNHEY and CDR2 SVGAGI. The CDR3 has 14 amino acids. The CDR3 region has the DNA TGTGCCAGCAGTTACGCTCTTTTCAGCGGGGAGCTGGTTTTT. Residues: CASSYALFSGELVF.

This chain joins TRBV28 and TRBJ2-1, with D perhaps TRBD2 (6 bases). Germline assignment: CDR1 MDHEN and CDR2 SYDVKM. V was pared by 4 bases and J by 7 bases, with 23 bases between. The length of the CDR3 is 17 residues. In DNA, the CDR3 is TGTGCCAGCAGTTGGACCTTGAGCGGGCTAACGAGGAATGAGCAGTTCTTC. It specifies CASSWTLSGLTRNEQFF. Using reference TRBV28 and TRBJ2-1 for the parts outside the CDR3, the full variable domain is DVKVTQSSRYLVKRTGEKVFLECVQDMDHENMFWYRQDPGLGLRLIYFSYDVKMKEKGDIPEGYSVSREKKERFSLILESASTNQTSMYLCASSWTLSGLTRNEQFFGPGTRLTVL.

There are many counts of this clonotype. The rearrangement links TRBV7-6 to TRBJ2-3, with 9 bases fitting TRBD1. The CDR3 runs 15 residues. CDR1 SGHVS and CDR2 FNYEAQ come from the germline V gene. J gave up 4 bases and V 5 bases, and 7 bases lay outside the gene matches. CDR3 sequence reads: CASSAGTGIPDTQYF. Here the CDR3 DNA reads TGTGCCAGCAGCGCCGGGACAGGGATTCCAGATACGCAGTATTTT.

This clonotype was detected ten times or more. The chain recombines TRBV6-5 with TRBJ2-2; D gene uncertain. V was clipped by 2 bases and J by 3 bases, with 4 bases between them. Germline V gives CDR1 MNHEY, CDR2 SVGAGI. There are 13 residues in the CDR3. CDR3 region: CASSYRDTGELFF. Here the CDR3 DNA reads TGTGCCAGCAGTTACAGGGACACCGGGGAGCTGTTTTTT.

This clonotype was seen a handful of times. This chain links TRBV20-1 with TRBJ2-2; TRBD2 might be the D (6 bases). V was pared by 5 bases and J by 4 bases, with 17 bases between. The CDR3 totals 15 residues. Per germline, CDR1 DFQATT and CDR2 SNEGSKA (reference sequence). Here the CDR3 DNA reads TGCAGTGCTCTCATAGCGGAGCTGAGCACCGGGGAGCTGTTTTTT. It translates to CSALIAELSTGELFF.

The V call is TRBV7-2, the J call TRBJ2-5; 8 bases are a match to TRBD2. Germline V gene lookup returns CDR1 SGHTA and CDR2 FQGNSA. V trimming: 1 base; J trimming: 3 bases; junction bases outside the gene matches: 10. The CDR3 extends over 17 amino acids. The CDR3 DNA reads as TGTGCCAGCAGCTTAGGCCCCCCAGCGGGGGTCGAAGAGACCCAGTACTTC. Translating it yields CASSLGPPAGVEETQYF.

This clonotype came up a few times. An end of the junction does not agree with germline; a read error may underlie this. This sequence joins TRBV28 and TRBJ2-4; D unclear. Germline loops: CDR1 MDHEN, CDR2 SYDVKM. The CDR3 totals 15 residues. CDR3: CASRLSGPAKNIQYF. The CDR3 DNA is TGTGCCAGCAGGTTATCCGGGCCAGCCAAAAACATTCAGTACTTC.

In this sample, this clonotype turned up a few times. The chain recombines TRBV28 with TRBJ2-1; the match to TRBD2 covers 11 bases. The trim removed 7 bases at V and 3 bases at J, leaving 5 bases unmatched. This CDR3 has 15 residues. CDR1 is MDHEN, CDR2 SYDVKM, per germline. The DNA of the CDR3 is TGTGCCAGCACCCTGGGACTAGCGGTCTACAATGAGCAGTTCTTC. Residues: CASTLGLAVYNEQFF.

This clonotype was detected ten times or more. The V gene is TRBV11-1, the J gene TRBJ2-1; 10 nucleotides match TRBD2. This CDR3 has 21 residues. Germline trimming cut 5 bases from V and 3 bases from J; bases unmatched to any gene: 22. Germline values: CDR1 SGHAT, CDR2 FQDESV (reference sequence). CDR3 nucleotides: TGTGCCAGCAGCCCTAGATGGTCGGTGGATGGTAGCGGGGGGAGCTACAATGAGCAGTTCTTC. Translating gives CASSPRWSVDGSGGSYNEQFF. Variable domain in full (rest from reference TRBV11-1 and TRBJ2-1): EAEVAQSPRYKITEKSQAVAFWCDPISGHATLYWYRQILGQGPELLVQFQDESVVDDSQLPKDRFSAERLKGVDSTLKIQPAELGDSAMYLCASSPRWSVDGSGGSYNEQFFGPGTRLTVL.

This clonotype occurred many times. The chain carries TRBV7-2 and TRBJ1-5, with a weak D call TRBD1 (5 bases). The germline V and J ends were trimmed by 1 base and 6 bases, with 16 bases remaining between them. CDR3 length: 16 residues. Germline V CDR1 and CDR2: SGHTA, FQGNSA. CDR3 region: CASSLGRGVAGQPQHF. The CDR3 nucleotides are TGTGCCAGCAGCTTAGGCCGGGGGGTGGCGGGTCAGCCCCAGCATTTT.

V usage is TRBV19 and J usage is TRBJ1-2, with 9 bases matching TRBD1. The CDR3 contains 14 residues. Germline V gene lookup returns CDR1 LNHDA and CDR2 SQIVND (reference sequence). Unmatched junction bases numbered 5, after V lost 7 bases and J lost 2 bases. The CDR3 nucleotides are TGTGCCAGTACCCTAGGGACAGGGAACTATGGCTACACCTTC. Amino acids: CASTLGTGNYGYTF.

The chain joins TRBV10-2 to TRBJ2-1; 8 bases line up with TRBD1. The CDR3 spans 15 residues. V dropped 3 bases and J dropped 4; count of bases not matched to a gene: 5. Germline V gene sequence: CDR1 WSHSY, CDR2 SAAADI. CDR3 region: CASSERTGSYNEQFF. As DNA, the CDR3 is TGCGCCAGCAGTGAAAGGACAGGGTCGTACAATGAGCAGTTCTTC.

This clonotype occurred a few times. The chain carries TRBV11-3 and TRBJ2-2; 7 bases are shared with TRBD2. The ends lost 5 bases at V and 6 bases at J; junction bases unmatched: 15. The CDR3 contains 17 residues. Germline CDR1 SGHNT, CDR2 YENEEA. This CDR3 reads CASSPTGPGRLPGELFF. The DNA for the CDR3 is TGTGCCAGCAGCCCGACCGGGCCCGGGAGGTTACCCGGGGAGCTGTTTTTT.

A single count supports this clonotype. The chain is built from TRBV6-2 or TRBV6-3 and TRBJ2-3, with 8 bases identical to TRBD2. Per germline, CDR1 MNHEY and CDR2 SVGEGT. The CDR3 has 17 residues. V shed 2 bases, J shed 2 bases, and the junction held 9 bases outside the gene matches. CDR3 in DNA: TGTGCCAGCAGTTACCCAACTCGCGGGAGGCCCACAGATACGCAGTATTTT. It yields the protein CASSYPTRGRPTDTQYF.

The sample holds a few counts of this clonotype. The genes are TRBV7-3 and TRBJ2-1; 9 nucleotides agree with TRBD1. The CDR3 consists of 13 residues. Germline V CDR1 and CDR2: SGHTA, FQGTGA. V was clipped by 7 bases and J by 7 bases; unmatched bases: 5. The CDR3 sequence: CASKGQGYNEQFF. CDR3 nucleotides: TGTGCCAGCAAAGGACAGGGGTATAATGAGCAGTTCTTC.

The sample holds many counts of this clonotype. Germline is not matched at one junction end, which may reflect a read error. The chain uses TRBV5-6 and TRBJ2-6; no clear D. The CDR3 sequence is 13 residues long. Germline V gene lookup returns CDR1 SGHDT and CDR2 YYEEEE. The CDR3 spells CASSLPGANVLTF. Here the CDR3 DNA reads TGCGCCAGCAGCTTACCGGGGGCCAACGTCCTGACTTTC.

The chain employs TRBV9 and TRBJ2-1; weak D call: TRBD1 (5 bases). The germline V gene encodes CDR1 SGDLS and CDR2 YYNGEE. CDR3 size: 17 residues. With 0 bases removed from V and 0 bases from J, the gap between germline ends came to 13 bases. The CDR3 here is CASSVVGQPASYNEQFF. The CDR3 DNA follows: TGTGCCAGCAGCGTAGTTGGACAACCCGCCTCCTACAATGAGCAGTTCTTC.

This chain connects TRBV7-3 to TRBJ1-2; D not certain. V was trimmed by 1 base and J by 6 bases, leaving 9 bases between them. The CDR3 runs to 13 residues. Germline loops: CDR1 SGHTA, CDR2 FQGTGA. CDR3 protein: CASSLSPGDGYTF. CDR3 nucleotide sequence: TGTGCCAGCAGCTTAAGTCCCGGGGATGGCTACACCTTC.

In this sample, this clonotype turned up a few times. This chain uses TRBV4-2 with TRBJ2-1, with D uncertain. Germline lookup yields CDR1 LGHNA and CDR2 YNFKEQ. The CDR3 is made up of 11 amino acids. V was cut by 0 bases and J by 15 bases, with 9 bases left in between. CDR3 amino acids: CASSQDSRLFF. The CDR3 region has the DNA TGTGCCAGCAGCCAAGATTCCCGCCTGTTCTTC.